The rows below give T cell receptor beta chains drawn from one sample of a study of T cells in Graves' hyperthyroidism and ophthalmopathy. A single record per CDR3 protein comes from TCRdb applying MiXCR to the multiplex PCR reads. The data contain a few hundred thousand distinct CDR3 sequences, approximately 15% of them singletons. The sample taken for sequencing was blood. All receptors derive from a woman younger than 45 with Graves' hyperthyroidism that later progressed to Graves' ophthalmopathy. Each CDR3 is given without its conserved first and last residue.

>13|TRBV7-3|TRBJ1-2
ASSFSRQGEYGYT
>13|TRBV11-3|TRBJ2-3
ASSLPGAYTDTQY
>11|TRBV20-1|TRBJ2-5
SAPTSGKETQY
>13|TRBV9|TRBJ2-2
ASSVDISGTGELF
>12|TRBV6-2/TRBV6-3|TRBJ1-6
ASMRDPYNSPLH
>12|TRBV2|TRBJ2-2
ASIGGPNTGELF
>14|TRBV6-1|TRBJ1-6
ASIWTVSGANSPLH
>14|TRBV27|TRBJ2-3
ASSIVLAESTDTQY
>14|TRBV3-1|TRBJ1-4
ASSQPWGQAPEKLF
>10|TRBV30|TRBJ1-2
AWSPLRGQET
>12|TRBV18|TRBJ2-1
ASSLASGSNEQF
>10|TRBV6-2/TRBV6-3|TRBJ1-2
ASSAQGHGYT
>15|TRBV11-2|TRBJ2-5
ASSQRVAGGPWETQY
>13|TRBV20-1|TRBJ2-1
SARASAQGEDEQF
>13|TRBV27|TRBJ2-5
ASSPGTSGGETQY
>12|TRBV20-1|TRBJ1-5
SAVSGTGDQPQH
>11|TRBV2|TRBJ2-7
ASRRSGGYEQY
>14|TRBV4-3|TRBJ1-4
ASSQSWGQGGEKLF
>12|TRBV7-9|TRBJ2-1
ASSSRDRNNEQF
>12|TRBV29-1|TRBJ2-5
SVVAQTNQETQY
>12|TRBV28|TRBJ2-3
ASRTSGSGDTQY
>13|TRBV7-6|TRBJ2-3
ASSLEPSGTDTQY
>14|TRBV25-1|TRBJ2-3
ASSERGTDHTDTQY
>12|TRBV7-2|TRBJ1-2
ASSLLGQPMGYT
>12|TRBV6-2/TRBV6-3|TRBJ2-2
ASSFGQVTGELF
>11|TRBV20-1|TRBJ2-3
STTGTSRDTQY
>14|TRBV28|TRBJ2-1
ASSTPRGLAGYKQF
>14|TRBV5-1|TRBJ2-1
ASSLRASGVYNEQF
>21|TRBV6-1|TRBJ2-7
ASSAPPGQGANGASGSTYEQY
>14|TRBV6-6|TRBJ1-5
ASSYSGQGEGQPQH
>12|TRBV12-3/TRBV12-4|TRBJ2-1
ASRTSGRADEQF
>14|TRBV11-1|TRBJ1-2
ASSSSSKRANYGYT
>15|TRBV24-1|TRBJ1-2
ATSDGTGLSMDYGYT
>14|TRBV5-1|TRBJ2-1
ASSRPVSNSYNEQF
>13|TRBV6-2/TRBV6-3|TRBJ1-5
ASRSLRDSNQPQH
>13|TRBV10-1|TRBJ2-2
ASSEGLGGTGELF
>15|TRBV7-8|TRBJ2-6
ASRRDRFFSGANVLT
>10|TRBV30|TRBJ2-5
AWTAYQETQY
>12|TRBV4-1|TRBJ2-7
ASSDRDRSYEQY
>14|TRBV11-1|TRBJ2-5
ASSFLVTGVGETQY
>13|TRBV7-9|TRBJ2-3
ASSLNRQGGETQY
>13|TRBV2|TRBJ1-6
ASRLGSSYNSPLH
>12|TRBV24-1|TRBJ2-3
ATSDQTATDTQY
>15|TRBV11-2|TRBJ1-1
ASSPQGQGWFEAEAF
>12|TRBV19|TRBJ2-7
ASSREGKRNEQY
>10|TRBV11-3|TRBJ2-7
ASSDQDGEQY
>13|TRBV6-1|TRBJ1-5
ASSPEGTGNQPQH
>11|TRBV6-1|TRBJ1-2
ASMRGPNYGYT
>14|TRBV28|TRBJ1-1
ASSLSERTRRTEAF
>13|TRBV6-2/TRBV6-3|TRBJ2-3
ASSSRLASTDTQY